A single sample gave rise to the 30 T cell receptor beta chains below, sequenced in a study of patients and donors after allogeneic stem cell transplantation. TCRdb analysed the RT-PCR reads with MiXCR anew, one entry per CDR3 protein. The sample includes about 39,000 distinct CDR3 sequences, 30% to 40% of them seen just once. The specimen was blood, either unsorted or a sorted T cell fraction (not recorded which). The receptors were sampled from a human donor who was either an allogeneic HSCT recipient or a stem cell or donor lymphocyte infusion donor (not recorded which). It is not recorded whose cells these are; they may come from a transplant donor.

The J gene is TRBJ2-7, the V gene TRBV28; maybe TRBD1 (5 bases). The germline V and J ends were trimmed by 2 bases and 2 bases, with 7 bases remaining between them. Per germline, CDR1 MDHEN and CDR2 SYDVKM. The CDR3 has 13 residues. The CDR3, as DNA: TGTGCCAGCAGTTTAGCAGGGCCCTACGAGCAGTACTTC. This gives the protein CASSLAGPYEQYF. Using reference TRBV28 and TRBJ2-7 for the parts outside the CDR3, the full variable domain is DVKVTQSSRYLVKRTGEKVFLECVQDMDHENMFWYRQDPGLGLRLIYFSYDVKMKEKGDIPEGYSVSREKKERFSLILESASTNQTSMYLCASSLAGPYEQYFGPGTRLTVT.

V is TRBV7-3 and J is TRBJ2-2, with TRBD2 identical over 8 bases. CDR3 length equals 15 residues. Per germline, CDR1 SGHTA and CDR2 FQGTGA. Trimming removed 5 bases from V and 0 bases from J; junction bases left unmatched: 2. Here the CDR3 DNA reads TGTGCCAGCAGCACTAGCGGACCGAACACCGGGGAGCTGTTTTTT. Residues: CASSTSGPNTGELFF.

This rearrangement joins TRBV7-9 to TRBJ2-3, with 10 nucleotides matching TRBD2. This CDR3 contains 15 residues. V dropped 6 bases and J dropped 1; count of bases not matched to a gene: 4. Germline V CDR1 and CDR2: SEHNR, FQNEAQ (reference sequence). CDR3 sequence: CASSRGTSGTDTQYF. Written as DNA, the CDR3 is TGTGCCAGCAGTCGAGGGACTAGCGGCACAGATACGCAGTATTTT.

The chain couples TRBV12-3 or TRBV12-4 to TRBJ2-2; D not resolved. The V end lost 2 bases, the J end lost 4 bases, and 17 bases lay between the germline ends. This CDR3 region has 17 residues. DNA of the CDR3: TGTGCCAGCAGTTTACAATTACGGCTAGATTCCACCGGGGAGCTGTTTTTT. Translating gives CASSLQLRLDSTGELFF.

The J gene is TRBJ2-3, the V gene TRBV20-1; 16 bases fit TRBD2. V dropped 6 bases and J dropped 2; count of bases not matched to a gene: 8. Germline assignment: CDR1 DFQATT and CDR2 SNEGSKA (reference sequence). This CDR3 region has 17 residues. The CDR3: CSAHGTSGRVVTDTQYF. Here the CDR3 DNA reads TGCAGTGCCCACGGGACTAGCGGGAGGGTAGTCACAGATACGCAGTATTTT.

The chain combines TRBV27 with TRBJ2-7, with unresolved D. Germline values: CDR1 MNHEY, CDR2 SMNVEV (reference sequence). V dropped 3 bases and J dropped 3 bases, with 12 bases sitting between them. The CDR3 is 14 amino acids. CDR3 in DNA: TGTGCCAGCAGTTTCGCCCAGTGGGGCTACGAGCAGTACTTC. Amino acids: CASSFAQWGYEQYF.

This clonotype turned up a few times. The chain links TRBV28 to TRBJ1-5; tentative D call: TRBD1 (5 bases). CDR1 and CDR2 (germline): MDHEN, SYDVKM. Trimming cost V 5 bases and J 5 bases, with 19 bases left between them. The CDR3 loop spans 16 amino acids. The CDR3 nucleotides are TGTGCCAGCAGTGGGGACCGCTTATGGCTTGATCAGCCCCAGCATTTT. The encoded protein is CASSGDRLWLDQPQHF.

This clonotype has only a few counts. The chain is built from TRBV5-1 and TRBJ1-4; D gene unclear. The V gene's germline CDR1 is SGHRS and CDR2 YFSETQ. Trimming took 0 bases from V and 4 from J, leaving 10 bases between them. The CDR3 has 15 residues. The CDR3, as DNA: TGCGCCAGCAGCTTGGAGGACGGACGTAATGAAAAACTGTTTTTT. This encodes CASSLEDGRNEKLFF.

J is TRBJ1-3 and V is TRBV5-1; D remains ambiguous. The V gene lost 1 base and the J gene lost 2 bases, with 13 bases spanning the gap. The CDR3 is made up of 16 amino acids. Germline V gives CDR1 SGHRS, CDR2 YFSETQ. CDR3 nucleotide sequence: TGCGCCAGCAGCTTGAAAGGAGAGGTGACTGGAAACACCATATATTTT. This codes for CASSLKGEVTGNTIYF.

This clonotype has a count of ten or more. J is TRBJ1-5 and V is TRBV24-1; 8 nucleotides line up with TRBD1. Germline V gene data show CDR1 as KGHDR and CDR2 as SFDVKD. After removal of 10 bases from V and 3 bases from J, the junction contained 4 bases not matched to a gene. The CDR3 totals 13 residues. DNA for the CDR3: TGTGCCACAACACAGGGGGTCAATCAGCCCCAGCATTTT. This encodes CATTQGVNQPQHF.

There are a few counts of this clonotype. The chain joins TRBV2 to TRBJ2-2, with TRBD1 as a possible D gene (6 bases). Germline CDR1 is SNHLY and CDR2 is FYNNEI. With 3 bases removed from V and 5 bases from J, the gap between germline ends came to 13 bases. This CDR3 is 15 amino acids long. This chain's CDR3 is CASSEAGAGTGELFF. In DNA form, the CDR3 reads TGTGCCAGCAGTGAGGCAGGGGCTGGTACCGGGGAGCTGTTTTTT.

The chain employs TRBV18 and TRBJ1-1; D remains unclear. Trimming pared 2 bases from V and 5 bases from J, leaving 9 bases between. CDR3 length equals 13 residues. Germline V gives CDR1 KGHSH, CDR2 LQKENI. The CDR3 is CASSPGARTEAFF. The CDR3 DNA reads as TGTGCCAGCTCACCAGGAGCAAGAACTGAAGCTTTCTTT.

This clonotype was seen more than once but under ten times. The CDR3 spells CASSQDRTIYEQYF. CDR3 sequence (DNA): TGCGCCAGCAGCCAAGATCGGACGATCTACGAGCAGTACTTC. V is TRBV4-1 and J is TRBJ2-7; D is unclear. The V end was cut by 0 bases, the J end by 3 bases, with 9 bases between. Germline lookup yields CDR1 MGHRA and CDR2 YSYEKL. CDR3 length: 14 residues.

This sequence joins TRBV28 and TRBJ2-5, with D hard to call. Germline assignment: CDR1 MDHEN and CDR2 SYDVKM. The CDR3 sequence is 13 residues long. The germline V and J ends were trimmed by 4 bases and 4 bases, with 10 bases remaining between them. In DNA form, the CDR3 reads TGTGCCAGCAGTTGGCTTCGAGGAGAGACCCAGTACTTC. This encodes CASSWLRGETQYF.

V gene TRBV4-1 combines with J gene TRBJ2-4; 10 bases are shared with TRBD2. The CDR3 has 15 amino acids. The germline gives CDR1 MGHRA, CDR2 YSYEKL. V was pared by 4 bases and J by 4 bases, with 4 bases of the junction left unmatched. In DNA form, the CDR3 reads TGCGCCAGCAGCCGAGGACTAGCGGCAAAAAACATTCAGTACTTC. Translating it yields CASSRGLAAKNIQYF.

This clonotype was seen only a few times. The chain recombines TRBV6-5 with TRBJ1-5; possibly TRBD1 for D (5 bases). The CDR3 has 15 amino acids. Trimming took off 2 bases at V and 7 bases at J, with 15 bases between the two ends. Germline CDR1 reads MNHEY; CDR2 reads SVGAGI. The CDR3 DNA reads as TGTGCCAGCAGTTACCCGGCGGCGAGGGACCAGCCCCAGCATTTT. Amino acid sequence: CASSYPAARDQPQHF.

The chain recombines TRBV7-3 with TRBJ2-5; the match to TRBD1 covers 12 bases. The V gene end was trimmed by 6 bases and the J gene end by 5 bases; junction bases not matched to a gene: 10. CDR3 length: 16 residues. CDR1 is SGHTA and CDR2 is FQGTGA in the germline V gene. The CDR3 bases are TGTGCCAGCAGTCCCTCCGGGACAGGGGGCGCTGAGACCCAGTACTTC. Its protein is CASSPSGTGGAETQYF.

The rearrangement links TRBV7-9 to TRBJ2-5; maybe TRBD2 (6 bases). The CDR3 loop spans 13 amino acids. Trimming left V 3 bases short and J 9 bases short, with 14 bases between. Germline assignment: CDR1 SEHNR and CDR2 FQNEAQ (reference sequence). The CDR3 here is CASSFGARGSQYF. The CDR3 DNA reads TGTGCCAGCAGCTTTGGGGCCCGGGGGTCCCAGTACTTC.

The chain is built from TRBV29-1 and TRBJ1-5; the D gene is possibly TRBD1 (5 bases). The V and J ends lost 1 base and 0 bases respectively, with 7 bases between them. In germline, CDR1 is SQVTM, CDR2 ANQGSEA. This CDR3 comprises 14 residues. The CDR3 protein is CSVEAGGSNQPQHF. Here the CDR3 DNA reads TGCAGCGTTGAAGCGGGGGGTAGCAATCAGCCCCAGCATTTT.

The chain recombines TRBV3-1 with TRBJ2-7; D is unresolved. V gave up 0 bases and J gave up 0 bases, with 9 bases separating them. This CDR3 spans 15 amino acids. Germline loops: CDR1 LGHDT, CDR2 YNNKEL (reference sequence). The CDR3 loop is CASSQDPHSSYEQYF. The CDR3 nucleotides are TGTGCCAGCAGCCAAGATCCGCATAGCTCCTACGAGCAGTACTTC.

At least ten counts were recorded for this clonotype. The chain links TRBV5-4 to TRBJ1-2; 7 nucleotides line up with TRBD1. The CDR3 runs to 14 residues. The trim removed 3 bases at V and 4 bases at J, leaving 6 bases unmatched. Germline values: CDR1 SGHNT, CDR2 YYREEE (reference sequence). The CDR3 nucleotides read TGTGCCAGCAGCTCCGGGACAGTGAGCTATGGCTACACCTTC. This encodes CASSSGTVSYGYTF.

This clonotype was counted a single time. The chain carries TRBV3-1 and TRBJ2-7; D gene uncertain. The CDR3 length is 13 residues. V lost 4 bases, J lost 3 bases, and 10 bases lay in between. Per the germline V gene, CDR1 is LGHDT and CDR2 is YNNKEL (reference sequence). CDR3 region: CASSPHSFYEQYF. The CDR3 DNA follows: TGTGCCAGCAGCCCCCACTCGTTCTACGAGCAGTACTTC.

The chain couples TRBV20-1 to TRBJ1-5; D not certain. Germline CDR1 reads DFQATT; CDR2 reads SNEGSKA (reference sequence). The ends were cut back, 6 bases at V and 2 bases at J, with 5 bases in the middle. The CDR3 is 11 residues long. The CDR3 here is CSARGNQPQHF. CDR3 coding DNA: TGCAGTGCCCGAGGCAATCAGCCCCAGCATTTT.

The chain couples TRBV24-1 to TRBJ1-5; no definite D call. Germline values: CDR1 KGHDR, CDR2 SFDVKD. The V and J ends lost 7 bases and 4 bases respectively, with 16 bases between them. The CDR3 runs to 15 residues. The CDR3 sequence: CATSRGGLMNQPQHF. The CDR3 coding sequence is TGTGCCACCAGCCGGGGAGGGCTTATGAATCAGCCCCAGCATTTT.

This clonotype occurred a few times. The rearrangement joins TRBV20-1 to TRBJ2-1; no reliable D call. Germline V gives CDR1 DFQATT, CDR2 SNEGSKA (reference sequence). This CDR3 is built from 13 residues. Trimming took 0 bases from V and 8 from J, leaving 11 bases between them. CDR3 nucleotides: TGCAGTGCTAGAGATGGGCGTGAGCATGAGCAGTTCTTC. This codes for CSARDGREHEQFF.

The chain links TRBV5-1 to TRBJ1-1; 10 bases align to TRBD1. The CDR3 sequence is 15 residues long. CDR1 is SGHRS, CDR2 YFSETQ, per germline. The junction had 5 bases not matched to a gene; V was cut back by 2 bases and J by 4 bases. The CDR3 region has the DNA TGCGCCAGCAGCTTCGACAGGGGGCGTATCACTGAAGCTTTCTTT. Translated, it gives CASSFDRGRITEAFF.

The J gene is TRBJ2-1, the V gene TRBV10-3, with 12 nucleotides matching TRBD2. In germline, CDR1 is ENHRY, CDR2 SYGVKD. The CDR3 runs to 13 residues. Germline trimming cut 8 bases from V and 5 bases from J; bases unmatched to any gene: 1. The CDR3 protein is CAIGTSGHNEQFF. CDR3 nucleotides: TGTGCCATCGGGACTAGCGGGCACAATGAGCAGTTCTTC.

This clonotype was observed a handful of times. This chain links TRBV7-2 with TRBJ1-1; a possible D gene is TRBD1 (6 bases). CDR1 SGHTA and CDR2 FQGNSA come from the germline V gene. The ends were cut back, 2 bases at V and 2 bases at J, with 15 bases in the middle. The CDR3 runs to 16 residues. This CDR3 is CASSLNVRGLNTEAFF. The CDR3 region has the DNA TGTGCCAGCAGCTTAAACGTCCGGGGGCTAAACACTGAAGCTTTCTTT.

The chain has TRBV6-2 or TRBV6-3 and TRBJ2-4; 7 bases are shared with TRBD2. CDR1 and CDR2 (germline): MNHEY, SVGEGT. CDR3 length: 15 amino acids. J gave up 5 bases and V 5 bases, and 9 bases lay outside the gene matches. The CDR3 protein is CASSRLALYQNIQYF. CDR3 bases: TGTGCCAGCAGTAGACTAGCCCTCTACCAAAACATTCAGTACTTC.

CDR3 sequence reads: CSARGVLPNEQFF. Written as DNA, the CDR3 is TGCAGTGCTAGAGGAGTCTTACCTAATGAGCAGTTCTTC. The V call is TRBV20-1, the J call TRBJ2-1, with D unclear. Per the germline V gene, CDR1 is DFQATT and CDR2 is SNEGSKA (reference sequence). V shed 1 base and J shed 7 bases, with 11 bases lying between them. The CDR3 length is 13 residues.